The rows below give T cell receptor beta chains drawn from one sample of a study of identical twins. TCRdb processed the 5' RACE reads anew with MiXCR; each CDR3 protein has one entry. The sample shows around 450,000 distinct CDR3 sequences, approximately 14% of them seen only once. The sample was also reused in another study, on yellow fever vaccine responses in identical twins.

Sequencing used CD4+ T cells sorted from blood. Source of these receptors: a woman aged 18-30 years in good health. Each CDR3 is given with its conserved first and last residue. The order of the fields is J gene, V gene, clone size, CDR3 protein. Size is omitted from some rows. Given values are once, few, many or a class for expanded clones.

J gene: TRBJ2-7; V gene: TRBV7-9; clone size: few; CDR3 protein: CASSSGKGNEQYF
J gene: TRBJ2-7; V gene: TRBV25-1; clone size: few; CDR3 protein: CASSDRQGQIYEQYF
J gene: TRBJ2-1; V gene: TRBV11-2; clone size: NA; CDR3 protein: CASSLASTYNEQFF
J gene: TRBJ2-4; V gene: TRBV12-3/TRBV12-4; clone size: many; CDR3 protein: CASSLAGGLAKNIQYF
J gene: TRBJ1-5; V gene: TRBV2; clone size: NA; CDR3 protein: CASSATGPNQPQHF
J gene: TRBJ1-3; V gene: TRBV6-1; clone size: NA; CDR3 protein: CASTPQGAPGNTIYF
J gene: TRBJ2-2; V gene: TRBV5-1; clone size: NA; CDR3 protein: CASSTRVTGELFF
J gene: TRBJ2-5; V gene: TRBV29-1; clone size: few; CDR3 protein: CSVDLAGGRETQYF
J gene: TRBJ2-7; V gene: TRBV7-8; clone size: few; CDR3 protein: CASSLGLSSYEQYF
J gene: TRBJ2-7; V gene: TRBV20-1; clone size: NA; CDR3 protein: CSAPPSVSTYEQYF
J gene: TRBJ2-3; V gene: TRBV6-5; clone size: few; CDR3 protein: CASSYSGISDTQYF
J gene: TRBJ2-3; V gene: TRBV2; clone size: NA; CDR3 protein: CASRKYREADTQYF
J gene: TRBJ1-1; V gene: TRBV7-9; clone size: few; CDR3 protein: CASSPPVGTEAFF
J gene: TRBJ2-1; V gene: TRBV6-2/TRBV6-3; clone size: many; CDR3 protein: CASRPLAGGPDEQFF
J gene: TRBJ2-6; V gene: TRBV12-3/TRBV12-4; clone size: NA; CDR3 protein: CASSPTRPGQRLSGANVLTF
J gene: TRBJ2-5; V gene: TRBV24-1; clone size: NA; CDR3 protein: CATSPRGLETQYF
J gene: TRBJ2-3; V gene: TRBV19; clone size: few; CDR3 protein: CASSISGAGRDTQYF
J gene: TRBJ1-4; V gene: TRBV24-1; clone size: many; CDR3 protein: CATSDPGQGANEKLFF
J gene: TRBJ2-2; V gene: TRBV19; clone size: NA; CDR3 protein: CASSRVRSGTGELFF
J gene: TRBJ1-1; V gene: TRBV5-1; clone size: many; CDR3 protein: CASSRTSNTEAFF
J gene: TRBJ2-3; V gene: TRBV29-1; clone size: NA; CDR3 protein: CSAGRGREDGTDTQYF
J gene: TRBJ2-2; V gene: TRBV6-2/TRBV6-3; clone size: NA; CDR3 protein: CASSYPGGTTGELFF
J gene: TRBJ2-2; V gene: TRBV10-3; clone size: few; CDR3 protein: CAISESTGTGELFF
J gene: TRBJ2-3; V gene: TRBV9; clone size: few; CDR3 protein: CASSSIAGTTDTQYF
J gene: TRBJ2-4; V gene: TRBV28; clone size: NA; CDR3 protein: CASSLSGTGVRIQYF
J gene: TRBJ2-6; V gene: TRBV12-3/TRBV12-4; clone size: NA; CDR3 protein: CASSLGSSGVLTF
J gene: TRBJ2-6; V gene: TRBV28; clone size: NA; CDR3 protein: CASRLGQVNSGANVLTF
J gene: TRBJ2-7; V gene: TRBV9; clone size: few; CDR3 protein: CASSAVPSGGNEQYF
J gene: TRBJ2-1; V gene: TRBV12-3/TRBV12-4; clone size: NA; CDR3 protein: CASSLNSGGAGNEQFF
J gene: TRBJ2-3; V gene: TRBV12-3/TRBV12-4; clone size: NA; CDR3 protein: CASRGQGETDTQYF
J gene: TRBJ2-7; V gene: TRBV29-1; clone size: many; CDR3 protein: CSVEAGYEQYF
J gene: TRBJ2-2; V gene: TRBV20-1; clone size: NA; CDR3 protein: CSASSDHTPWGTGELFF
J gene: TRBJ2-5; V gene: TRBV7-9; clone size: few; CDR3 protein: CASSAAGAETQYF
J gene: TRBJ2-3; V gene: TRBV20-1; clone size: few; CDR3 protein: CSASSSGWAGELKLLTDTQYF
J gene: TRBJ2-5; V gene: TRBV20-1; clone size: NA; CDR3 protein: CSANPQRAEETQYF
J gene: TRBJ1-1; V gene: TRBV7-9; clone size: NA; CDR3 protein: CASSLPVTGGDTEAFF